This TCR beta chain derives from a study of PD-L1 blockade in urothelial cancer. Study details: Starting around 2014, patients were given atezolizumab (1,200 mg intravenously every 3 weeks). General study results and limits: Pretreatment blood TCR clonality under the median forecast improved survival.

This clone was counted between two and nine times. The target antigen is unknown. The CDR3 extends over 15 amino acids. The data were produced by immunoSEQ multiplex PCR, yet TCRdb's version contains in-frame clones alone and is incomplete. Here the sample spans about 110,000 clones, 70% to 90% being singletons. Patients yielded 1 to 8 samples each, pretreatment and on-treatment. This chain uses TRBV1 with TRBJ1-3; TRBD1, the D gene given by the table, was not confirmed from the DNA. TRBV1 counts as a pseudogene. The TCR was taken from a man aged 45 to 65 with urothelial cancer. The sample in question was PBMCs, obtained around atezolizumab (anti-PD-L1) treatment. The CDR3 region is CTSSQWGRVGNTIYF. Written as DNA, the CDR3 is TGCACCAGCAGCCAATGGGGCAGGGTTGGAAACACCATATATTTT.